The T cell receptor (beta chain) described here comes from a study of blood T cell repertoires in COVID-19. Overall study context: Donors in the United States, Italy and Spain gave samples during acute or convalescent COVID-19. In each case, the material was cDNA or gDNA derived from T cells, B-cell-depleted T cells, or PBMCs.

As handled by the study authors: Reference gene primer amplification gave estimated nucleated cell counts. Only in-frame clones appear in the TCRdb table, and some are missing; sequencing was by immunoSEQ multiplex PCR. V, J and clone size reflect that table, while D and trimming were determined from the DNA. The sample contains 160,000 or so clones, approximately 90% of which appear only once. The receptor was derived from a woman between 50 and 59 years old with acute or convalescent COVID-19. The sample comprised peripheral blood.

The CDR3 DNA follows: TGTGCCAGCACCCGGGGCTCCTACAATGAGCAGTTCTTC. Translated, it gives CASTRGSYNEQFF. The genes are TRBV11-2 and TRBJ2-1, with TRBD2 as a possible D gene (5 bases). The V and J ends lost 7 bases and 0 bases respectively, with 7 bases between them. Per the germline V gene, CDR1 is SGHAT and CDR2 is FQNNGV. This CDR3 is 13 amino acids long.